The sequence of this T cell receptor beta chain was determined in a study of cytomegalovirus exposure and HLA in healthy donors (dated by TCRdb to about 2017). General notes on the study: According to an earlier analysis of 587 of the donors, 150 million to 200 million T cells yielded 100 million or so unique TCR beta sequences and 276 Gb of sequence data. Roughly 320 gigabases of sequencing data and 75 million to 85 million unique TCR sequences made up an early release that covered 500 to 650 HLA-typed donors. The genetic ancestry cluster associated with self-reported Caucasian donors included 65% to 90% of the 398 genotyped donors. The study was designed to test whether signatures of past pathogen exposure could be identified by cataloging public T cell receptors. Using immunosequencing, the study profiled T cell repertoires from 550 to 750 subjects and related those repertoires to cytomegalovirus serostatus. Besides the first cohort of some 670 subjects, a separate validation cohort made up of 90 to 150 different subjects was used. The study combined high-throughput TCR immunosequencing, statistical association of individual TCRs with disease status, and machine learning to predict cytomegalovirus infection status. A later analysis re-examined previously published TCR beta repertoires from about 700 donors and added high-resolution HLA genotyping to investigate patterns of TCR occurrence. Rather than drawing on any new phenotypic data, the later analysis identified candidate immune exposures from TCR beta sequences and the way those sequences occurred across donors. In an earlier analysis of roughly 540 of the donors, high-throughput TCR beta sequencing was used to judge whether each TCR beta V gene segment behaved as functional or pseudogenic. Donor age, sex, ethnicity and CMV serostatus were collected together with the repertoire data. A later genetic analysis took genome-wide SNP genotypes for about 65% of the roughly 670 donors and used that subset as a discovery cohort. Every discovery cohort repertoire had been produced on one sequencing platform. HLA typing covered class I and class II loci at four-digit resolution. Typing coverage varied by locus: 629-630 donors for A, B, C, DRB1 and DQB1; around 560 for DQA1; more than 600 for DPA1; around 490 for DPB1. Four or five DR-DQ haplotypes were handled as single units for association and clustering, since linkage in the cohort was strong. On average, roughly 250,000 unique TCR beta nucleotide sequences were sequenced per donor among a few hundred genotyped donors of the cohort, with about 19% of those sequences being non-productive.

Notes on this clone: It has no known antigen specificity. One base away there is no much larger clone; base qualities are not given.

The cohort consisted of 670 or so healthy bone marrow donors. All cohort members were sampled while nominally healthy, although unrecorded immune exposures were likely present. The donor tested CMV seronegative and was one of the 352 seronegative cohort members. Each donor provided a peripheral blood sample, and peripheral blood mononuclear cells were used for TCR beta sequencing. Genomic DNA was extracted from the blood cell samples with the Qiagen DNeasy Blood Extraction Kit. What the research found in general, with its limitations: Presence/absence analyses assumed roughly uniform sequencing depth across donors, an assumption that may not hold. At a false discovery rate of 0.05, a later analysis linked about 17,000 TCR beta sequences to specific HLA alleles. The classifier was reported to diagnose cytomegalovirus status with high specificity and sensitivity in both the original and validation cohorts. In a later analysis, HLA-associated TCR beta chains showed more clonal expansion and lower generation probabilities than non-associated chains that were equally common. A total of roughly 160 TCR beta chains were listed by the study as associated with cytomegalovirus. Because HLA typing was missing for some donors at each locus, association tests included only the typed subset. For the cohort, immune exposure information was limited to CMV serostatus. Some 15 rarely observed V segments, including chromosome 9 orphons, were excluded from the earlier analysis of approximately 500 of the donors because counts were too low. A further reported finding was that TCR beta sequences accurately predicted the HLA-A and HLA-B alleles for most subjects in the first cohort. In vitro tests confirmed that three of the cytomegalovirus-associated TCR beta chains recognize cytomegalovirus antigens. Linkage disequilibrium might explain the correlated functional status among segregating V segments, but an unknown experimental factor could not be excluded. Only TCR beta chains were sequenced in this cohort, and the absence of alpha or paired-chain data limited detectable features. According to a later analysis, parvovirus B19, influenza, CMV and Epstein-Barr virus appeared linked to several top co-occurrence clusters. When HLA alleles, especially DR and DQ, strongly co-occurred, attributing TCR associations to individual alleles was difficult. In a later genetic analysis, a missense DCLRE1C variant was associated with V-gene and J-gene trimming of TCR beta chains, and the association was replicated in an independent cohort. While some public TCRs were present in many individuals, most TCR sequences turned up only very rarely across donors. In a later analysis, most CMV-associated TCR beta chains were found to appear HLA-restricted, with HLA associations seemingly driven largely by CMV exposure. In an earlier analysis of several hundred of the donors, most TCR beta V segments were observed in productive rearrangements about 87% or about 30% of the time, broadly matching IMGT annotations. According to a later analysis, TCR association rates differed among HLA loci, with DRB1 alleles showing the most associated TCRs and HLA-C alleles showing the fewest. According to the authors, the approach could potentially be generalized to other disease states and immunological phenotypes. In a later genetic analysis, fewer N-insertions in productive TCRs were reported among donors in an Asian-associated ancestry cluster than the roughly 700-donor mean. A cluster of highly shared sequence variants was judged likely to represent a technical artifact of the sequencing pipeline.

The protocol used for the library was the immunoSEQ multiplex PCR assay. For the multiplex PCR, a mixture combining 60 forward primers for TCR Vbeta segments and 13 reverse primers for TCR Jbeta segments was used. A multiplex PCR assay on genomic DNA amplified the CDR3 region of rearranged TCR beta genes. On the Illumina HiSeq System, the amplified TCR beta libraries were sequenced as 87-base-pair reads. The authors' pipeline ran thus. In a later analysis, some 80 million unique TCR beta chains were counted across the 666 repertoires, and approximately 11 million of these chains were shared by at least two donors. Raw reads were error-corrected and collapsed into unique sequences with a nearest-neighbor algorithm that merged closely related sequences to remove PCR and sequencing errors. To assign V, D and J gene segments, CDR3 sequences were aligned to IMGT reference sequences. For a sequence to be retained, a match of at least six nucleotides to both a V gene segment and a J gene segment was required. A rearrangement counted as productive if the CDR3 had no stop codons and remained in frame with V and J, and every other rearrangement counted as non-productive. Following IMGT convention, CDR3 was defined as the stretch from the second conserved V-encoded cysteine up to the conserved J-encoded phenylalanine. The earlier analysis of 500 to 750 of the donors excluded any sequence lacking an unambiguous match to a single V gene segment. In an earlier analysis of almost 600 of the donors, a V segment was called functional when productive rearrangements were above 56.7%, and segregating when the standard deviation between donors exceeded 5%. A statistical classification framework was built for diagnosing cytomegalovirus status from the catalog of TCR beta chain sequences. In a later analysis, V and J genes were assigned by comparing TCR nucleotide sequences against IMGT/GENE-DB human TR gene sequences. In a later analysis, CDR3 sequences and most-parsimonious VDJ recombination scenarios were assigned using the TCRdist pipeline. A later analysis defined each TCR beta chain by its CDR3 amino acid sequence plus V-gene family, and excluded reads lacking a unique V-gene family. A later analysis removed 550 to 650 highly shared, low-generation-probability nucleotide sequences to deal with suspected cross-contamination and a sequencing artifact. For each public chain, a later analysis derived a clonal expansion index from normalized ranks of inferred template counts within each repertoire. In a later analysis, generation probabilities were computed with a VDJ recombination model fitted to out-of-frame rearrangements, and the resulting probabilities were checked against IGoR. A later analysis scored TCR-TCR, TCR-HLA and TCR-CMV co-occurrence with hypergeometric tests, applying a repertoire-size bias correction to TCR pairs. In a later analysis, false discovery rates were estimated by permuting HLA or CMV assignments 20 times. In a later analysis, co-occurring TCRs were grouped using DBSCAN, with TCRdist sequence similarity added in when clustering inside HLA-allele-positive subsets. Co-occurrence clustering excluded repertoires with fewer than 30,000 or more than 120,000 public chains, plus five with anomalous nucleotide sharing. TCRdb mirrors the immuneACCESS table, restricted to in-frame sequences. Some clones are absent from its copies; in checked studies, under half trace to an unresolved V gene, and the reason for the others is unknown. V and J calls and clone size are given by that table; D and trimming were obtained from the DNA. In all, the sample holds fewer than 150,000 clones, and about three quarters of those were seen once. Under 4.5% of the sample rests with the top ten.

The receptor was derived from a man younger than 35 in good health and CMV-seronegative. What was sequenced was PBMCs.

The CDR3 region: CASSLAGIVGVDTQYF. The DNA sequence is as follows: TGCGCCAGCAGCTTGGCTGGTATAGTCGGGGTGGATACGCAGTATTTT. The chain employs TRBV5-1 and TRBJ2-3; TRBD2 could be the D gene, as 5 bases match. Trimming takes 0 bases from V and 6 bases from J, and the germline ends sit 17 bases apart. CDR1 and CDR2 were assigned from the germline V gene as SGHRS and YFSETQ. From the cysteine up to the phenylalanine, the CDR3 has a length of 16 residues. The CDR3 DNA has 48 bases and is translated from base 1.